A single sample gave rise to the 16 T cell receptor beta chains below, sequenced in a study of T cells in tuberculosis. The protocol was immunoSEQ multiplex PCR, while the TCRdb copy is restricted to in-frame clones and leaves out a portion. This sample yields about 34,000 clones, of which approximately 93% are seen a single time; about 2.2% belongs to the top ten. Sequenced sample: PBMCs. These receptors originate from a donor aged 10 to 29 with latent tuberculosis or without tuberculosis infection.

CDR3 coding DNA: TGTGCCAGCAGCGCTGCTTTTGGGACAGCCTCTAACTATGGCTACACCTTC. This gives the protein CASSAAFGTASNYGYTF. The rearrangement joins TRBV7-6 to TRBJ1-2, with 7 bases aligning to TRBD1. V shed 5 bases and J 0 bases; nucleotides not matched to a gene: 12. The length of the CDR3 is 17 residues. Germline V gene lookup returns CDR1 SGHVS and CDR2 FNYEAQ.

The chain uses TRBV7-9 and TRBJ2-7; 11 positions agree with TRBD2. From germline, CDR1 is SEHNR and CDR2 FQNEAQ (reference sequence). This CDR3 comprises 17 residues. V was clipped by 4 bases and J by 3 bases; unmatched bases: 11. Here the CDR3 DNA reads TGTGCCAGCAGCTCAATCTCGGGACTAGCGGCCTACTACGAGCAGTACTTC. It translates to CASSSISGLAAYYEQYF.

The V and J genes are TRBV28 and TRBJ1-5; possible D gene TRBD1, 6 bases. CDR3 length: 18 amino acids. With 2 bases removed from V and 5 bases from J, the gap between germline ends came to 22 bases. CDR1 is MDHEN and CDR2 is SYDVKM in the germline V gene. CDR3 residues: CASSLMGFSQGRDQPQHF. The CDR3 coding sequence is TGTGCCAGCAGTTTAATGGGCTTTAGTCAGGGGAGGGATCAGCCCCAGCATTTT.

The rearrangement links TRBV2 to TRBJ2-7; the match to TRBD1 covers 8 bases. The V segment lost 10 bases and the J segment 4 bases; nucleotides outside the gene matches: 9. This CDR3 has 13 residues. Germline values: CDR1 SNHLY, CDR2 FYNNEI. CDR3 loop: CATQAGGDYEQYF. Written as DNA, the CDR3 is TGTGCCACCCAGGCAGGGGGCGATTACGAGCAGTACTTC.

The J gene is TRBJ1-5, the V gene TRBV19, with D maybe TRBD1 (5 bases). This CDR3 spans 14 amino acids. The V end lost 7 bases, the J end lost 6 bases, and 16 bases lay between the germline ends. CDR1 and CDR2 from the germline V gene are LNHDA and SQIVND (reference sequence). CDR3 region: CASTIWGASQPQHF. The CDR3 coding sequence is TGTGCCAGTACCATTTGGGGCGCATCTCAGCCCCAGCATTTT.

For the CDR3, the DNA is TGTGCCAGTAGAAAGACAGAATGGGGATCCTACGAGCAGTACTTC. As protein: CASRKTEWGSYEQYF. This rearrangement joins TRBV19 to TRBJ2-7; a possible D gene is TRBD1 (5 bases). Trimming stripped 6 bases from V and 1 base from J, with 16 bases between. The V gene's germline CDR1 is LNHDA and CDR2 SQIVND (reference sequence). The CDR3 runs 15 residues.

This clone was detected only once. This chain uses TRBV5-8 with TRBJ2-7; tentative D call: TRBD1 (6 bases). Germline CDR1 SGHTS, CDR2 YDEGEE. The CDR3 has 13 amino acids. With 0 bases removed from V and 3 bases from J, the gap between germline ends came to 7 bases. Here the CDR3 DNA reads TGTGCCAGCAGCTTGGAACAGGGCTACGAGCAGTACTTC. This encodes CASSLEQGYEQYF.

This clone turned up a few times. V is TRBV4-2 and J is TRBJ2-7; the D is unclear. Germline loops: CDR1 LGHNA, CDR2 YNFKEQ. Trimming took off 0 bases at V and 6 bases at J, with 21 bases between the two ends. This CDR3 region has 17 residues. CDR3 in amino acids: CASSQESGVPDSSEQYF. The CDR3 DNA reads TGTGCCAGCAGCCAAGAATCCGGAGTCCCCGATTCGAGCGAGCAGTACTTC.

The rearrangement links TRBV28 to TRBJ2-7; D may be TRBD1 (6 bases). The germline V and J ends were trimmed by 2 bases and 5 bases, with 16 bases remaining between them. CDR3 length equals 15 residues. Germline CDR1 and CDR2: MDHEN and SYDVKM. The CDR3 DNA follows: TGTGCCAGCAGTTTAGAGGGACACTCATGGAACGAGCAGTACTTC. It is translated as CASSLEGHSWNEQYF.

The V gene is TRBV11-2, the J gene TRBJ2-2; 8 nucleotides line up with TRBD2. V lost 5 bases, J lost 3 bases, and 8 bases stayed unmatched. Germline V gene lookup returns CDR1 SGHAT and CDR2 FQNNGV. There are 16 residues in the CDR3. The CDR3 DNA sequence: TGTGCCAGCAGCAGCTCTTTAGCGGGGTACACCGGGGAGCTGTTTTTT. Protein product: CASSSSLAGYTGELFF.

This chain connects TRBV6-5 to TRBJ1-2; D not certain. Germline CDR1 MNHEY, CDR2 SVGAGI. The CDR3 covers 12 residues. The V gene lost 5 bases and the J gene lost 7 bases, with 11 bases spanning the gap. CDR3: CASSPPEGGYTF. CDR3 sequence (DNA): TGTGCCAGCAGTCCCCCCGAGGGTGGCTACACCTTC.

This chain connects TRBV27 to TRBJ2-7; weak D call: TRBD2 (6 bases). This CDR3 is 18 amino acids long. V dropped 0 bases and J dropped 2 bases, with 20 bases sitting between them. Germline V gives CDR1 MNHEY, CDR2 SMNVEV (reference sequence). DNA for the CDR3: TGTGCCAGCAGTTTATCTTGGGAGGAAGTACATGGGCCCTACGAGCAGTACTTC. Protein product: CASSLSWEEVHGPYEQYF.

J is TRBJ2-3 and V is TRBV2, with TRBD2 as a possible D gene (6 bases). The CDR3 runs to 16 residues. The germline V and J ends were trimmed by 3 bases and 1 base, with 14 bases remaining between them. Germline CDR1 is SNHLY and CDR2 is FYNNEI. CDR3 coding DNA: TGTGCCAGCAGTGAGGGTTGGGTAGCGGGCACAGATACGCAGTATTTT. It encodes CASSEGWVAGTDTQYF. Based on the CDR3 plus reference TRBV2 and TRBJ2-3, the full variable domain is EPEVTQTPSHQVTQMGQEVILRCVPISNHLYFYWYRQILGQKVEFLVSFYNNEISEKSEIFDDQFSVERPDGSNFTLKIRSTKLEDSAMYFCASSEGWVAGTDTQYFGPGTRLTVL.

The chain employs TRBV28 and TRBJ1-5, with 8 bases identical to TRBD1. The CDR3 is 15 amino acids. Germline CDR1 reads MDHEN; CDR2 reads SYDVKM. The J segment lost 7 bases and the V segment lost 3 bases, leaving 8 bases of the junction unmatched. The CDR3, as DNA: TGTGCCAGCAGTTTTAGGGACAGGCTCATCCAGCCCCAGCATTTT. Translating gives CASSFRDRLIQPQHF.

This chain links TRBV5-6 with TRBJ2-7, with D unresolved. The V and J ends lost 0 bases and 2 bases respectively, with 9 bases between them. The length of the CDR3 is 14 residues. Germline CDR1 SGHDT, CDR2 YYEEEE. The CDR3 region has the DNA TGTGCCAGCAGCTTGGGACTCGAAGCCTACGAGCAGTACTTC. Its translation is CASSLGLEAYEQYF.

This clone was recorded once. This chain connects TRBV4-3 to TRBJ2-1; possible D gene TRBD1, 6 bases. Per the germline V gene, CDR1 is LGHNA and CDR2 is YSLEER. The CDR3 consists of 14 residues. V was pared by 0 bases and J by 9 bases, with 12 bases between. In DNA form, the CDR3 reads TGCGCCAGCAGCCAAGATGGGGCAGGGGTTGAGCAGTTCTTC. It codes for CASSQDGAGVEQFF.